The 22 T cell receptor beta chains presented below share a single source sample, sequenced in a study of metastatic and nonmetastatic thyroid tumors. No treatment had been given to any patient before thyroid surgery. With MiXCR, TCRdb reprocessed the PCR reads. This sample has 25,000 to 35,000 clones, with under 20% found just once. Sequencing was carried out using blood. The source is a female donor with papillary thyroid cancer or a benign thyroid nodule (not recorded which). Some clones in this sample may be carry-over from other donors' samples.

At least ten counts were recorded for this clone. V gene TRBV5-1 combines with J gene TRBJ2-6; D not resolved. The CDR3 loop spans 16 amino acids. Per the germline V gene, CDR1 is SGHRS and CDR2 is YFSETQ. V was pared by 4 bases and J by 1 base, with 12 bases between. In DNA, the CDR3 is TGCGCCAGCAGCCTTCCTAACCCTTCTGGGGCCAACGTCCTGACTTTC. Translated: CASSLPNPSGANVLTF.

This clone came up many times. This chain joins TRBV20-1 and TRBJ2-5; either TRBD1 or TRBD2 may supply D (5 bases each). This CDR3 has 14 residues. V shed 8 bases and J shed 5 bases, with 21 bases lying between them. CDR1 and CDR2 from the germline V gene are DFQATT and SNEGSKA (reference sequence). The CDR3 loop is CSREGIEAPETQYF. The CDR3 nucleotides are TGCAGTAGAGAGGGGATCGAGGCTCCGGAGACCCAGTACTTC.

This clone rates as medium-sized. The chain employs TRBV10-1 and TRBJ2-2; 7 bases fit TRBD1. This CDR3 comprises 15 residues. V was pared by 10 bases and J by 0 bases, with 8 bases of the junction left unmatched. Germline V gene sequence: CDR1 WNHNN, CDR2 SYGVQD (reference sequence). The CDR3 DNA follows: TGCGCCATCAGAGGACAGGCGCCGAACACCGGGGAGCTGTTTTTT. Its translation is CAIRGQAPNTGELFF.

In its sample, this clone was seen many times. Other DNA sequences of this sample code for an identical CDR3. The chain couples TRBV7-9 to TRBJ2-4, with TRBD2 matching over 7 bases. J was trimmed by 7 bases and V by 5 bases; bases with no gene match: 11. Germline V gene sequence: CDR1 SEHNR, CDR2 FQNEAQ (reference sequence). The CDR3 runs 15 residues. The CDR3 loop is CASSHREAEGNIQYF. The CDR3 DNA follows: TGTGCCAGCAGCCACCGGGAGGCTGAGGGGAACATTCAGTACTTC.

This clone was seen at least ten times. V is TRBV19 and J is TRBJ2-3; D gene ambiguous. This CDR3 contains 14 residues. V was clipped by 9 bases and J by 4 bases, with 17 bases between them. The germline gives CDR1 LNHDA, CDR2 SQIVND (reference sequence). The DNA of the CDR3 is TGTGCCAGCTCCTTGGGCAACCCAGCAGATACGCAGTATTTT. It codes for CASSLGNPADTQYF.

This clone was counted only a few times. The V call is TRBV18, the J call TRBJ2-3; 7 bases line up with TRBD1. CDR1 is KGHSH and CDR2 is LQKENI in the germline V gene. V lost 4 bases, J lost 4 bases, and 11 bases stayed unmatched. This CDR3 region has 16 residues. The DNA for the CDR3 is TGTGCCAGCTCACTTCGGGGACAGCAAGGGGCAGATACGCAGTATTTT. Protein product: CASSLRGQQGADTQYF.

J is TRBJ1-6 and V is TRBV20-1; D unresolved. Germline CDR1 DFQATT, CDR2 SNEGSKA (reference sequence). Trimming removed 6 bases at V and 8 bases at J, with 11 bases between. This CDR3 comprises 12 residues. CDR3 coding DNA: TGCAGTGCACGGGCACAATATTCACCCCTCCACTTT. It is translated as CSARAQYSPLHF.

This clone came up many times. The chain links TRBV20-1 to TRBJ2-7; tentatively, D is TRBD1 (6 bases). Trimming took off 1 base at V and 2 bases at J, with 12 bases between the two ends. From germline, CDR1 is DFQATT and CDR2 SNEGSKA (reference sequence). The CDR3 has 14 amino acids. CDR3: CSARARTAPYEQYF. The DNA of the CDR3 is TGCAGTGCTAGAGCCAGGACAGCACCCTACGAGCAGTACTTC.

In its sample, this clone was seen once. This chain connects TRBV4-1 to TRBJ1-4; D might be TRBD1 (6 bases). CDR1 is MGHRA and CDR2 is YSYEKL in the germline V gene. The CDR3 spans 16 residues. V dropped 2 bases and J dropped 7 bases, with 17 bases sitting between them. CDR3 loop: CASSQQFGIGGEKLFF. CDR3 sequence (DNA): TGCGCCAGCAGCCAACAGTTCGGGATAGGGGGTGAAAAACTGTTTTTT.

This clone was detected many times. The chain links TRBV9 to TRBJ2-1, with 9 bases identical to TRBD1. The trim removed 4 bases at V and 2 bases at J, leaving 10 bases unmatched. The CDR3 spans 17 residues. Germline V gene sequence: CDR1 SGDLS, CDR2 YYNGEE. Here the CDR3 DNA reads TGTGCCAGCAGCAGGGGTGGGGGGACAGGGACCTACAATGAGCAGTTCTTC. Protein sequence: CASSRGGGTGTYNEQFF.

V is TRBV6-1 and J is TRBJ1-2; TRBD1 is a possible D gene (5 bases). The germline V and J ends were trimmed by 0 bases and 4 bases, with 9 bases remaining between them. CDR3 length equals 14 residues. The V gene's germline CDR1 is MNHNS and CDR2 SASEGT. The CDR3 coding sequence is TGTGCCAGCAGTGAAGCACCGGGGCCCTATGGCTACACCTTC. It is translated as CASSEAPGPYGYTF.

J is TRBJ2-7 and V is TRBV25-1; D is unclear. Germline V gene sequence: CDR1 MGHDK, CDR2 SYGVNS. The CDR3 length is 14 residues. V lost 7 bases and J 5 bases, leaving 18 bases between the germline ends. The CDR3 is CASTSWLSVDEQYF. CDR3 coding DNA: TGTGCCAGCACCTCATGGTTAAGTGTCGACGAGCAGTACTTC.

Comments on this clone: This sequence may be a read error, since a much larger clone differs from it by one base. The chain has TRBV12-3 or TRBV12-4 and TRBJ2-2; 9 bases agree with TRBD2. The CDR3 has 18 amino acids. The CDR3 DNA reads as TGTGCCAGCAGCTTTAGCGGGGGCCTACTCGCGAACACCGGGGTGCTGTTTTTT. As protein: CASSFSGGLLANTGVLFF.

Ten or more counts support this clone. For the CDR3, the DNA is TGTGCCAGCAGTGAATATAGCGCCTACCTCCCCGATGAGCAGTTCTTC. Amino acids: CASSEYSAYLPDEQFF. The rearrangement uses TRBV25-1 and TRBJ2-1; perhaps TRBD2 as D (5 bases). The CDR3 length is 16 residues. Germline lookup yields CDR1 MGHDK and CDR2 SYGVNS. Trimming took off 0 bases at V and 8 bases at J, with 17 bases between the two ends. Looking up the rest from reference TRBV25-1 and TRBJ2-1 gives the full variable domain: EADIYQTPRYLVIGTGKKITLECSQTMGHDKMYWYQQDPGMELHLIHYSYGVNSTEKGDLSSESTVSRIRTEHFPLTLESARPSHTSQYLCASSEYSAYLPDEQFFGPGTRLTVL.

This clone was detected ten times or more. The same CDR3 also results from other DNA sequences found in this sample. The chain carries TRBV9 and TRBJ2-2, with a possible D match to TRBD1 (6 bases). Trimming removed 0 bases from V and 0 bases from J, with 12 bases in between. CDR3 length: 17 residues. Germline CDR1 SGDLS, CDR2 YYNGEE. This chain's CDR3 is CASSVGGTLANTGELFF. CDR3 nucleotide sequence: TGTGCCAGCAGCGTAGGAGGGACATTGGCGAACACCGGGGAGCTGTTTTTT. Looking up the rest from reference TRBV9 and TRBJ2-2 gives the full variable domain: DSGVTQTPKHLITATGQRVTLRCSPRSGDLSVYWYQQSLDQGLQFLIQYYNGEERAKGNILERFSAQQFPDLHSELNLSSLELGDSALYFCASSVGGTLANTGELFFGEGSRLTVL.

This clone was counted a single time. This may stem from a read error, because a much larger clone lies one nucleotide away. The chain uses TRBV18 and TRBJ2-7; D may be TRBD1 (5 bases). The CDR3 length is 14 residues. Per germline, CDR1 KGHSH and CDR2 LQKENI. Trimming took 6 bases from V and 1 from J, leaving 13 bases between them. CDR3 nucleotide sequence: TGTGCCAGCTCTTTGTGGGGCCTATCCTACGAGCAGTACTTC. Translating it yields CASSLWGLSYEQYF.

The sample holds many counts of this clone. The chain recombines TRBV5-4 with TRBJ1-2; no definite D call. The CDR3 is 13 residues long. Germline V gene sequence: CDR1 SGHNT, CDR2 YYREEE (reference sequence). Deletions cut 2 bases from V and 0 bases from J, with 5 bases between. DNA for the CDR3: TGTGCCAGCAGCTTACGGGCTAACTATGGCTACACCTTC. This codes for CASSLRANYGYTF.

This chain uses TRBV12-5 with TRBJ2-7; no reliable D call. Germline CDR1 LGHNT, CDR2 FRNRAP. The CDR3 spans 11 residues. Trimming stripped 5 bases from V and 4 bases from J, with 6 bases between. The CDR3 DNA reads as TGTGCTAGTGGTCTGTGGTACGAGCAGTACTTC. Residues: CASGLWYEQYF.

The chain joins TRBV18 to TRBJ1-5; tentative D call: TRBD1 (5 bases). CDR3 length: 14 amino acids. Germline V gene sequence: CDR1 KGHSH, CDR2 LQKENI. V was cut by 4 bases and J by 6 bases, with 13 bases left in between. The DNA of the CDR3 is TGTGCCAGCTCACGGCCAGGGCTCGGTCAGCCCCAGCATTTT. This codes for CASSRPGLGQPQHF.

Many counts were recorded for this clone. The CDR3: CASSQTGRGGTEAFF. DNA for the CDR3: TGTGCCAGCAGCCAGACGGGTCGGGGGGGCACTGAAGCTTTCTTT. V and J are TRBV3-1 and TRBJ1-1; possible D gene TRBD1, 5 bases. Germline loops: CDR1 LGHDT, CDR2 YNNKEL (reference sequence). The CDR3 covers 15 residues. V shed 3 bases and J shed 4 bases, with 15 bases lying between them.

This clone was picked up a small number of times. The chain has TRBV12-3 or TRBV12-4 and TRBJ2-2; the D is unclear. The CDR3 extends over 17 amino acids. The V and J ends lost 4 bases and 1 base respectively, with 16 bases between them. CDR3: CASSYNRQVGNTGELFF. The CDR3 DNA follows: TGTGCCAGCAGTTACAACCGGCAGGTTGGGAACACCGGGGAGCTGTTTTTT.

This clone has more than one count but fewer than ten. The chain combines TRBV28 with TRBJ2-5, with 7 nucleotides matching TRBD1. CDR1 is MDHEN, CDR2 SYDVKM, per germline. CDR3 length equals 14 residues. V shed 8 bases and J 5 bases; nucleotides not matched to a gene: 11. CDR3 in amino acids: CASGDRDGRETQYF. The CDR3 DNA reads TGTGCCAGCGGAGACAGGGATGGACGCGAGACCCAGTACTTC.